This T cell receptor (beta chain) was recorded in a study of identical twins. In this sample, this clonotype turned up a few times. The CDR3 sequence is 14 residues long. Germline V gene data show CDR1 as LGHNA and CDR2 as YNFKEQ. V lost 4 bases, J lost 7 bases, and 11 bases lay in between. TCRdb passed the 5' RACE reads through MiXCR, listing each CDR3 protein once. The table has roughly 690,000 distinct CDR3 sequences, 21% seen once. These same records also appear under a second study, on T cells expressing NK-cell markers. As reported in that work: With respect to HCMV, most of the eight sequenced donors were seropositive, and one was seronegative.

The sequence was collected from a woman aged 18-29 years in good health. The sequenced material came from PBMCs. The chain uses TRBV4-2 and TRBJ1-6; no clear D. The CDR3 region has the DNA TGTGCCAGCAGCCCTGGACCGCTAAATTCACCCCTCCACTTT. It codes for CASSPGPLNSPLHF.